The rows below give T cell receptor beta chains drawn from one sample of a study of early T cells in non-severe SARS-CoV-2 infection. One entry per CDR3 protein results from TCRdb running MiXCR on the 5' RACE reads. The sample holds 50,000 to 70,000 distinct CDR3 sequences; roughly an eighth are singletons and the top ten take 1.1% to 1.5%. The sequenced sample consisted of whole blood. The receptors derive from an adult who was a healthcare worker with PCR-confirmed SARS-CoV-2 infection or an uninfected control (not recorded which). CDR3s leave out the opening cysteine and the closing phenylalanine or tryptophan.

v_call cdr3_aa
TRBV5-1 ASGTGGPNNYGYT
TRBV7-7 ASSQGTYNEQF
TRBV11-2 ASSFRDDLRYEQY
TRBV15 ATRPQRVFETQY
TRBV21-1 ASSKGYPPYGYT
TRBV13 ASSLEGPGTGINQPQH
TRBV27 ASSSGQGWYTEAF
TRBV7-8 ASSSWTGGTEAF
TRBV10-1 ASSEVGDGQETQY
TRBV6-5 ASSHTWGDYGYT
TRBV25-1 ASSESAGGITDTQY
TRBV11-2 ASRSRSLAAYNEQF
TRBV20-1 SARDHRGTGYYEQY
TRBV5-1 ASSTDGNYEQY
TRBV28 ASSSPAGGVSYEQY
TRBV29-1 SAQQGRDQPQH
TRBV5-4 ASSVTTGGHYGYT
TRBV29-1 SVDPDRDAYNEQF
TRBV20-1 SARPTGSNTEAF
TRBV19 ATDPGGGNTIY
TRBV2 ASIRSTTTDPEAF
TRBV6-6 ASSGGVYGYT